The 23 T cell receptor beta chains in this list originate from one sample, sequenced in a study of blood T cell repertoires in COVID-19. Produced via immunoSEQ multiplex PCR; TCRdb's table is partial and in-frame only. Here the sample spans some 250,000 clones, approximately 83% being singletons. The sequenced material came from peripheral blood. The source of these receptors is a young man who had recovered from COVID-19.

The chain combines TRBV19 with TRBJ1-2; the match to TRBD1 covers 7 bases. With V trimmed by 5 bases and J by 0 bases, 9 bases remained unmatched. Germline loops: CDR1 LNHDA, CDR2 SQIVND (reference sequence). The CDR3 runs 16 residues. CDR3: CASSPQGGRTNYGYTF. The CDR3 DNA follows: TGTGCCAGTAGTCCCCAAGGGGGCAGGACTAACTATGGCTACACCTTC.

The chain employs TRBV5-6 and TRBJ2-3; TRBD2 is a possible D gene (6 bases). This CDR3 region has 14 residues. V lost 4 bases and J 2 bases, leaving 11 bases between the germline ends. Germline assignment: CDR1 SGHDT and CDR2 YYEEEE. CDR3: CASSAGLNTDTQYF. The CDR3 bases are TGTGCCAGCAGCGCGGGACTTAACACAGATACGCAGTATTTT.

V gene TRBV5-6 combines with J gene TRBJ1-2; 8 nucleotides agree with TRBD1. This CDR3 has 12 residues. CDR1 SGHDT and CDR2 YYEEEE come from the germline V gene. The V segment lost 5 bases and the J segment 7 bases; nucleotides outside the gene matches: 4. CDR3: CASSQGARGYTF. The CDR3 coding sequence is TGTGCCAGCAGTCAGGGGGCTCGTGGCTACACCTTC.

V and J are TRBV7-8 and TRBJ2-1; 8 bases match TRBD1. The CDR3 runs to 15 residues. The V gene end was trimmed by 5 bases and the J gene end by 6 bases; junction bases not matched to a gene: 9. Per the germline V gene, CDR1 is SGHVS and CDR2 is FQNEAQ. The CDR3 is CASSRSTGDSNEQFF. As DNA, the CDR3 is TGTGCCAGCAGCAGATCGACAGGGGATAGCAATGAGCAGTTCTTC.

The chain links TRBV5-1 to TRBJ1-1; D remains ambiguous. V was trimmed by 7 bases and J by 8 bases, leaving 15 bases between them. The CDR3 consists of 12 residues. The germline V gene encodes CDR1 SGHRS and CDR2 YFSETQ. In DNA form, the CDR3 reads TGCGCCAGCGGCGGGAGGAGTGACGAAGCTTTCTTT. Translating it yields CASGGRSDEAFF.

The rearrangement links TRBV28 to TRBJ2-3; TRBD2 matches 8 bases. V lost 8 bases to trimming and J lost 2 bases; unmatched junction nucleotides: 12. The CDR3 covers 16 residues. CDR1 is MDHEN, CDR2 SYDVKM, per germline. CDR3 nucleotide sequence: TGTGCCAGCTTGTCACCGGGGGGGGCCTTCACAGATACGCAGTATTTT. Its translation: CASLSPGGAFTDTQYF.

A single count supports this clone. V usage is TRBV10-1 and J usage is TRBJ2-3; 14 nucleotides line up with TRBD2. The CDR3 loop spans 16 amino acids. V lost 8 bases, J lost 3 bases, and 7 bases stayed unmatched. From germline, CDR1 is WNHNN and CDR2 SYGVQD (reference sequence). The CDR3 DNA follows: TGCGCCAGCGGGACCGGGACTAGCGGGGGAACAGATACGCAGTATTTT. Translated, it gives CASGTGTSGGTDTQYF.

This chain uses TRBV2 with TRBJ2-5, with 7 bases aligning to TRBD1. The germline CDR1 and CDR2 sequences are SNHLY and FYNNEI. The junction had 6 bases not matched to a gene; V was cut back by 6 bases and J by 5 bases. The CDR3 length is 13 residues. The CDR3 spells CASRRDSRETQYF. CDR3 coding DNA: TGTGCCAGCAGACGGGACAGCAGGGAGACCCAGTACTTC.

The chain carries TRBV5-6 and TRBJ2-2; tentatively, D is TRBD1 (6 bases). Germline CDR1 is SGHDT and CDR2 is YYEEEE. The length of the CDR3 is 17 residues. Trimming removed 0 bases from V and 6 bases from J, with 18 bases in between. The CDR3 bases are TGTGCCAGCAGCTTGGACGGAAAAGGGCCAGGGGCCGGGGAGCTGTTTTTT. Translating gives CASSLDGKGPGAGELFF.

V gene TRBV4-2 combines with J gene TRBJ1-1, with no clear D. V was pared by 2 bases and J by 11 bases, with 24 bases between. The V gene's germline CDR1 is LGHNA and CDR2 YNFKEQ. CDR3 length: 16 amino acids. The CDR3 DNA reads TGTGCCAGCAGCCAAAGCGTTGGGTTCCCCGAGTCCGGCGCTTTCTTT. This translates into CASSQSVGFPESGAFF.

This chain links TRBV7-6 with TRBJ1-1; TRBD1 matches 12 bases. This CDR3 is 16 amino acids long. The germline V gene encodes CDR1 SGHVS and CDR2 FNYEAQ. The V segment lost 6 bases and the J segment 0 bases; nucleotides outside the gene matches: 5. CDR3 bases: TGTGCCAGCAGTCCCGGGACAGGGGGCGTGAACACTGAAGCTTTCTTT. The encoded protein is CASSPGTGGVNTEAFF.

DNA for the CDR3: TGTGCTAGTGGTACAGGGCGCAACACCGGGGAGCTGTTTTTT. Its translation: CASGTGRNTGELFF. The genes are TRBV12-5 and TRBJ2-2; D might be TRBD1 (6 bases). Looked up from germline, CDR1 is LGHNT and CDR2 is FRNRAP. V was cut by 5 bases and J by 2 bases, with 9 bases left in between. The CDR3 extends over 14 amino acids.

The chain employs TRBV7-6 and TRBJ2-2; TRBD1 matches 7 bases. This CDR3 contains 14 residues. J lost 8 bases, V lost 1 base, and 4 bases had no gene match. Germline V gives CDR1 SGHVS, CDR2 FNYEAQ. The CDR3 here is CASSLGQGVGELFF. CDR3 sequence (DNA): TGTGCCAGCAGCTTAGGACAGGGAGTAGGGGAGCTGTTTTTT.

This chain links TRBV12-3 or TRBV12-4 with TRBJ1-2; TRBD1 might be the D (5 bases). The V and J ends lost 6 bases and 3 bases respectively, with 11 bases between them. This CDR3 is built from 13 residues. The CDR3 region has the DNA TGTGCCAGCAGCGGGGGGGGATACTATGGCTACACCTTC. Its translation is CASSGGGYYGYTF.

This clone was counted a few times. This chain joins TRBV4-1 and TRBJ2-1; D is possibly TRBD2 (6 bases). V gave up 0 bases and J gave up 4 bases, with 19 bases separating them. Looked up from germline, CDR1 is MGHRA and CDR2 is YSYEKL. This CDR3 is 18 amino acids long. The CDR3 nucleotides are TGCGCCAGCAGCCAAGATATACCGGGGGACTTAGGATACAATGAGCAGTTCTTC. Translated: CASSQDIPGDLGYNEQFF.

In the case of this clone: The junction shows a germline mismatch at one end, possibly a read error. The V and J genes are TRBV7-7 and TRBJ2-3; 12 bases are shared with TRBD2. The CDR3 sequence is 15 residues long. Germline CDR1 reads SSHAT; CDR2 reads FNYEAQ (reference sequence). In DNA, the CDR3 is TGTGCCAGCAGCCTAGCGGGGGGGCTGTCAGATACGCAGTATTTT. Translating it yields CASSLAGGLSDTQYF.

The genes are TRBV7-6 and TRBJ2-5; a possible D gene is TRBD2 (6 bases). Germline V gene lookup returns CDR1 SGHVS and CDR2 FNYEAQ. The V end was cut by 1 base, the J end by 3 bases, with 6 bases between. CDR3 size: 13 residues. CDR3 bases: TGTGCCAGCAGCTTAGAGCGGGAAGAGACCCAGTACTTC. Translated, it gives CASSLEREETQYF.

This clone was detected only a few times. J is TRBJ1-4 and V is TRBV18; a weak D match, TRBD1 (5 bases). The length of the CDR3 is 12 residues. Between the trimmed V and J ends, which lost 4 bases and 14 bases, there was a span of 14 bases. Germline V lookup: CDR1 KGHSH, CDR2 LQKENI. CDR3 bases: TGTGCCAGCTCACAAGGGGCCGGTTCTCTGTTTTTT. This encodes CASSQGAGSLFF.

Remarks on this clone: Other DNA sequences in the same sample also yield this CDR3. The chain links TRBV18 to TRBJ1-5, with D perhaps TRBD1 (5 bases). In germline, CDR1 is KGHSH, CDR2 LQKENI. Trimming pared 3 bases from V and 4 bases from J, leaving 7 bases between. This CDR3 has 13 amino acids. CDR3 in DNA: TGTGCCAGCTCACCGGGGGGAAATCAGCCCCAGCATTTT. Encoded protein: CASSPGGNQPQHF.

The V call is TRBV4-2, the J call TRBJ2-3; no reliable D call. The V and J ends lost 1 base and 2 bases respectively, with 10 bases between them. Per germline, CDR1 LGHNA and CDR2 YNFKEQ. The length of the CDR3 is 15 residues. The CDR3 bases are TGTGCCAGCAGCCAAGTAAAGGCGGACACAGATACGCAGTATTTT. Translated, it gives CASSQVKADTDTQYF.

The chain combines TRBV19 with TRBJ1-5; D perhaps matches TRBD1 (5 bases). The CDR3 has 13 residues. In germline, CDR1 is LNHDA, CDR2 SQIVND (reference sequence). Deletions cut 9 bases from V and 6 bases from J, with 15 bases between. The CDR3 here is CASWGEMGQPQHF. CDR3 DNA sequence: TGTGCCAGCTGGGGCGAGATGGGTCAGCCCCAGCATTTT.

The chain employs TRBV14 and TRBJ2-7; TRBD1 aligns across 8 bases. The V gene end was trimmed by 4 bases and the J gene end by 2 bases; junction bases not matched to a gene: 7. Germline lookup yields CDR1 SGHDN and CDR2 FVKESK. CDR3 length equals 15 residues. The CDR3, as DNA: TGTGCCAGCAGCCGAGACCCGGGACAGGCCTACGAGCAGTACTTC. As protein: CASSRDPGQAYEQYF.

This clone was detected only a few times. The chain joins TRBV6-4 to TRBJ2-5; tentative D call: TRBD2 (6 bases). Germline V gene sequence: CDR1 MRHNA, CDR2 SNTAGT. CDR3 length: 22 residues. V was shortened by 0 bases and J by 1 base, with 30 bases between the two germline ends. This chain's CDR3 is CASSDSSRGSLITSPFQETQYF. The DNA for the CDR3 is TGTGCCAGCAGTGACTCGTCGCGGGGCTCCCTTATTACCTCCCCGTTCCAAGAGACCCAGTACTTC.